Following are 21 T cell receptor beta chains from one sample sequenced in a study of beta chain features in type 1 diabetes. The whole isolated RNA underwent reverse transcription, so sequencing captured expressed TCRB transcripts. Libraries were prepared by immunoSEQ multiplex PCR; TCRdb keeps only in-frame clonotypes and omits some of them. This table has a few hundred thousand clones, roughly 16% appearing once. The sample consisted of naive CD4+ T cells from blood. These receptors were obtained from a woman aged 18-29 years in good health.

The rearrangement uses TRBV30 and TRBJ1-4; possible D gene TRBD1, 5 bases. V lost 4 bases and J lost 11, with 14 bases in between. Germline V CDR1 and CDR2: GTSNPN, SVGIG (reference sequence). This CDR3 comprises 12 residues. The CDR3 coding sequence is TGTGCCTGGACTGCCTCCCGGGGGAAACTGTTTTTT. Its protein is CAWTASRGKLFF. Full variable domain (rest looked up from reference TRBV30 and TRBJ1-4): SQTIHQWPATLVQPVGSPLSLECTVEGTSNPNLYWYRQAAGRGLQLLFYSVGIGQISSEVPQNLSASRPQDRQFILSSKKLLLSDSGFYLCAWTASRGKLFFGSGTQLSVL.

Only a few counts were recorded for this clone. The chain recombines TRBV6-5 with TRBJ1-1, with a weak D call TRBD1 (6 bases). The CDR3 consists of 13 residues. V gave up 6 bases and J gave up 1 base, with 9 bases separating them. The germline CDR1 and CDR2 sequences are MNHEY and SVGAGI. The CDR3 DNA sequence: TGTGCCAGCAGCGGGACAACGAACACTGAAGCTTTCTTT. This translates into CASSGTTNTEAFF.

This clone was counted only a few times. The CDR3 spells CASSQVFADYNEQFF. The CDR3 DNA is TGCGCCAGCAGCCAAGTTTTCGCGGACTACAATGAGCAGTTCTTC. The chain uses TRBV4-3 and TRBJ2-1; no firm D call. V was pared by 1 base and J by 3 bases, with 10 bases between. CDR1 LGHNA and CDR2 YSLEER come from the germline V gene. The CDR3 loop spans 15 amino acids.

The sample holds a few counts of this clone. The chain combines TRBV19 with TRBJ2-7; TRBD2 is a possible D gene (5 bases). Germline V lookup: CDR1 LNHDA, CDR2 SQIVND (reference sequence). The CDR3 loop spans 14 amino acids. V was cut by 1 base and J by 2 bases, with 9 bases left in between. The CDR3 reads CASSIASGPYEQYF. Here the CDR3 DNA reads TGTGCCAGTAGTATAGCCAGCGGTCCCTACGAGCAGTACTTC.

The V and J genes are TRBV5-4 and TRBJ2-3, with D hard to call. This CDR3 contains 14 residues. Germline CDR1 and CDR2: SGHNT and YYREEE (reference sequence). V gave up 4 bases and J gave up 0 bases, with 9 bases separating them. The chain's CDR3 is CASSTKTSTDTQYF. The CDR3 DNA is TGTGCCAGCAGCACGAAGACAAGCACAGATACGCAGTATTTT. Supplemented by reference TRBV5-4 and TRBJ2-3, the full variable domain reads ETGVTQSPTHLIKTRGQQVTLRCSSQSGHNTVSWYQQALGQGPQFIFQYYREEENGRGNFPPRFSGLQFPNYSSELNVNALELDDSALYLCASSTKTSTDTQYFGPGTRLTVL.

V usage is TRBV7-3 and J usage is TRBJ1-1, with unresolved D. Trimming took off 5 bases at V and 8 bases at J, with 21 bases between the two ends. Germline V gene sequence: CDR1 SGHTA, CDR2 FQGTGA. This CDR3 region has 15 residues. The CDR3 coding sequence is TGTGCCAGCAGCCCATCTGGGCGGGGTTGGGCCGAAGCTTTCTTT. This sequence encodes CASSPSGRGWAEAFF.

This clone has a handful of counts. The chain is built from TRBV9 and TRBJ1-2; D gene unclear. The V gene lost 0 bases and the J gene lost 3 bases, with 9 bases spanning the gap. CDR1 is SGDLS and CDR2 is YYNGEE in the germline V gene. This CDR3 has 14 amino acids. CDR3 amino acids: CASSVAEEYYGYTF. DNA of the CDR3: TGTGCCAGCAGCGTAGCCGAGGAATACTATGGCTACACCTTC.

V is TRBV30 and J is TRBJ2-3, with 7 bases aligning to TRBD1. The V gene's germline CDR1 is GTSNPN and CDR2 SVGIG (reference sequence). V lost 4 bases to trimming and J lost 6 bases; unmatched junction nucleotides: 4. The CDR3 has 12 residues. CDR3 DNA sequence: TGTGCCTGGAATGACAGGGTCGATACGCAGTATTTT. Its protein product is CAWNDRVDTQYF.

This clone was recorded once. The chain uses TRBV9 and TRBJ1-2; a weak D match, TRBD1 (5 bases). Trimming shortened V by 0 bases and J by 7 bases, and 10 bases separated the two germline ends. Germline values: CDR1 SGDLS, CDR2 YYNGEE. The CDR3 extends over 13 amino acids. The CDR3 region is CASSVGLQGGYTF. The DNA for the CDR3 is TGTGCCAGCAGCGTAGGACTCCAGGGTGGCTACACCTTC.

The chain carries TRBV5-1 and TRBJ2-1; TRBD2 matches 7 bases. Trimming took 1 base from V and 7 from J; bases not matched to a gene: 8. The V gene's germline CDR1 is SGHRS and CDR2 YFSETQ. The CDR3 has 15 amino acids. CDR3 coding DNA: TGCGCCAGCAGCTTGCCTAGCGGAGTCGGGAATGAGCAGTTCTTC. This gives the protein CASSLPSGVGNEQFF.

This clone occurred a few times. The chain couples TRBV7-2 to TRBJ1-1; D uncertain. The ends were cut back, 5 bases at V and 0 bases at J, with 7 bases in the middle. This CDR3 spans 13 amino acids. Germline CDR1 SGHTA, CDR2 FQGNSA. CDR3 sequence reads: CASSPYMNTEAFF. The CDR3 DNA reads TGTGCCAGCAGCCCTTATATGAACACTGAAGCTTTCTTT.

CDR3 coding DNA: TGTGCCAGTAGTATAGTGGGGGGGAGCTCTCGCAATGAGCAGTTCTTC. Its protein is CASSIVGGSSRNEQFF. V is TRBV19 and J is TRBJ2-1, with TRBD2 identical over 7 bases. Trimming removed 1 base from V and 6 bases from J; junction bases left unmatched: 9. The CDR3 consists of 16 residues. The germline gives CDR1 LNHDA, CDR2 SQIVND (reference sequence).

The chain recombines TRBV7-2 with TRBJ2-1; 10 nucleotides match TRBD2. The CDR3 extends over 18 amino acids. Germline assignment: CDR1 SGHTA and CDR2 FQGNSA. The junction had 6 bases not matched to a gene; V was cut back by 1 base and J by 0 bases. This chain's CDR3 is CASSLVASGGSSYNEQFF. The CDR3 DNA sequence: TGTGCCAGCAGCTTAGTGGCTAGCGGGGGAAGCTCCTACAATGAGCAGTTCTTC.

The J gene is TRBJ1-5, the V gene TRBV19; D not resolved. Trimming took 3 bases from V and 11 from J, leaving 8 bases between them. The germline V gene encodes CDR1 LNHDA and CDR2 SQIVND (reference sequence). The CDR3 sequence is 11 residues long. CDR3 residues: CASSIPPTQHF. The CDR3 coding sequence is TGTGCCAGTAGTATCCCCCCCACCCAGCATTTT. Full variable domain (rest looked up from reference TRBV19 and TRBJ1-5): DGGITQSPKYLFRKEGQNVTLSCEQNLNHDAMYWYRQDPGQGLRLIYYSQIVNDFQKGDIAEGYSVSREKKESFPLTVTSAQKNPTAFYLCASSIPPTQHFGDGTRLSIL.

The chain has TRBV20-1 and TRBJ2-3, with a weak D call TRBD1 (5 bases). Germline assignment: CDR1 DFQATT and CDR2 SNEGSKA (reference sequence). There are 11 residues in the CDR3. The V and J ends lost 7 bases and 4 bases respectively, with 9 bases between them. CDR3 region: CSVQGSDTQYF. DNA for the CDR3: TGCAGTGTGCAGGGATCAGATACGCAGTATTTT.

The J gene is TRBJ1-1, the V gene TRBV7-2; 8 nucleotides line up with TRBD1. The CDR3 sequence is 15 residues long. CDR1 and CDR2 from the germline V gene are SGHTA and FQGNSA. After removal of 5 bases from V and 8 bases from J, the junction contained 13 bases not matched to a gene. This CDR3 is CASSARQGRVREAFF. The CDR3 DNA sequence: TGTGCCAGCAGCGCACGACAGGGGAGAGTCAGGGAAGCTTTCTTT.

This chain joins TRBV7-2 and TRBJ1-1, with 9 nucleotides matching TRBD1. Germline CDR1 is SGHTA and CDR2 is FQGNSA. Trimming cost V 4 bases and J 6 bases; bases outside gene matches: 3. The CDR3 is 13 amino acids. Here the CDR3 reads CASSWDRDSEAFF. In DNA form, the CDR3 reads TGTGCCAGCAGCTGGGACAGGGATTCTGAAGCTTTCTTT.

The sample holds a few counts of this clone. This chain uses TRBV29-1 with TRBJ1-4; 8 nucleotides match TRBD1. Germline lookup yields CDR1 SQVTM and CDR2 ANQGSEA. The CDR3 consists of 13 residues. V lost 4 bases, J lost 6 bases, and 4 bases stayed unmatched. CDR3 DNA: TGCAGCGTTGCAGGGGGCCTGTATGAAAAACTGTTTTTT. Its translation: CSVAGGLYEKLFF.

The gene calls are TRBV9 and TRBJ2-2; TRBD2 matches at 14 bases. The V and J ends lost 3 bases and 7 bases, in that order; junction bases with no gene match: 2. Per germline, CDR1 SGDLS and CDR2 YYNGEE. The CDR3 totals 15 residues. The CDR3 DNA is TGTGCCAGCAGCGCGGGACTAGCGGGAGTCGGGGAGCTGTTTTTT. Its protein is CASSAGLAGVGELFF. Together with reference TRBV9 and TRBJ2-2, the CDR3 gives the full variable domain: DSGVTQTPKHLITATGQRVTLRCSPRSGDLSVYWYQQSLDQGLQFLIQYYNGEERAKGNILERFSAQQFPDLHSELNLSSLELGDSALYFCASSAGLAGVGELFFGEGSRLTVL.

The CDR3 region is CASSALPGDEQYF. As DNA, the CDR3 is TGTGCCAGCAGTGCCCTTCCGGGGGACGAGCAGTACTTC. The chain links TRBV28 to TRBJ2-7, with TRBD2 as a possible D gene (6 bases). Germline CDR1 is MDHEN and CDR2 is SYDVKM. The CDR3 loop spans 13 amino acids. The V and J ends lost 5 bases and 5 bases respectively, with 13 bases between them.

The genes are TRBV29-1 and TRBJ2-7; D may be TRBD1 (6 bases). In germline, CDR1 is SQVTM, CDR2 ANQGSEA. CDR3 length equals 12 residues. CDR3 amino acids: CAIGRGPYEQYF. CDR3 nucleotide sequence: TGCGCCATCGGCAGGGGCCCCTACGAGCAGTACTTC.